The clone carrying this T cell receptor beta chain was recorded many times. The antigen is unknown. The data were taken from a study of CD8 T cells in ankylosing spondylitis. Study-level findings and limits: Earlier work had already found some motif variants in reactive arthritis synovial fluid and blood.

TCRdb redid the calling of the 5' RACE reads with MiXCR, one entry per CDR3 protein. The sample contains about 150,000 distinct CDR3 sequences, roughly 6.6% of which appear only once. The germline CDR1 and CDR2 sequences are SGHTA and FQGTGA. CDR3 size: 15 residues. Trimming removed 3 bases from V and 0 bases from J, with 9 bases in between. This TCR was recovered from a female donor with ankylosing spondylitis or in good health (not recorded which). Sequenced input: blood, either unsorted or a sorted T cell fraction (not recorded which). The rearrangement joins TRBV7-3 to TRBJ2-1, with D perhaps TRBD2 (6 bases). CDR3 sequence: CASSLTGDSYNEQFF. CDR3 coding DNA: TGTGCCAGCAGCTTGACGGGAGACTCCTACAATGAGCAGTTCTTC.